Presented here are 23 T cell receptor beta chains from one specimen sequenced in a study of CD8 T cells in Susac syndrome. RNA was extracted with the RNeasy kit, and a quantity of roughly 0.45 to 1 ug was reverse transcribed using random hexamers. TCRdb reprocessed the immunoSEQ multiplex PCR reads with MiXCR, giving one entry per CDR3 protein. In the table there are 200,000 or so distinct CDR3 sequences, around 96% of which are singletons. Material: CD4+ T cells from PBMCs. Receptor source: a human donor with multiple sclerosis.

This chain connects TRBV23-1 to TRBJ1-1; TRBD1 aligns across 7 bases. TRBV23-1 is classed as an ORF, of uncertain function. J was trimmed by 10 bases and V by 8 bases; bases with no gene match: 10. This CDR3 region has 12 residues. CDR3 region: CASPDRERRAFF. The CDR3 DNA follows: TGCGCCAGCCCCGACAGGGAACGGAGAGCTTTCTTT.

The chain uses TRBV20-1 and TRBJ1-1, with 8 bases matching TRBD1. CDR1 is DFQATT, CDR2 SNEGSKA, per germline (reference sequence). With V trimmed by 4 bases and J by 1 base, 5 bases remained unmatched. CDR3 length equals 14 residues. The CDR3 is CSAKSGGANTEAFF. In DNA form, the CDR3 reads TGCAGTGCTAAGTCAGGGGGCGCGAACACTGAAGCTTTCTTT.

The rearrangement joins TRBV15 to TRBJ2-3; the D is unclear. Germline loops: CDR1 LNHNV, CDR2 YYDKDF (reference sequence). There are 14 residues in the CDR3. V lost 5 bases and J lost 3, with 12 bases in between. The CDR3 is CATSPRVFTDTQYF. The CDR3 DNA sequence: TGTGCCACCAGCCCCCGGGTATTTACAGATACGCAGTATTTT.

The table lists this clonotype with a count of one. This chain links TRBV20-1 with TRBJ2-1; 12 positions match TRBD2. Germline-derived CDR1 and CDR2 are DFQATT and SNEGSKA (reference sequence). The CDR3 spans 15 residues. V trimming: 3 bases; J trimming: 8 bases; junction bases outside the gene matches: 8. The CDR3 protein is CSASRSTSGSDEQFF. The DNA for the CDR3 is TGCAGTGCTAGCCGTTCGACTAGCGGGAGCGATGAGCAGTTCTTC.

The rearrangement joins TRBV7-3 to TRBJ2-3, with TRBD1 identical over 7 bases. The length of the CDR3 is 14 residues. V dropped 3 bases and J dropped 6; count of bases not matched to a gene: 6. Germline V CDR1 and CDR2: SGHTA, FQGTGA. CDR3 region: CASSLNRGVDTQYF. As DNA, the CDR3 is TGTGCCAGCAGCTTGAACAGGGGTGTGGATACGCAGTATTTT. The whole variable domain, remainder taken from reference TRBV7-3 and TRBJ2-3, is GAGVSQTPSNKVTEKGKYVELRCDPISGHTALYWYRQSLGQGPEFLIYFQGTGAADDSGLPNDRFFAVRPEGSVSTLKIQRTERGDSAVYLCASSLNRGVDTQYFGPGTRLTVL.

This sequence joins TRBV9 and TRBJ2-7, with TRBD2 matching 8 bases. Germline V gene data show CDR1 as SGDLS and CDR2 as YYNGEE. V was clipped by 1 base and J by 0 bases; unmatched bases: 6. The CDR3 covers 16 residues. The CDR3 coding sequence is TGTGCCAGCAGCGTAACGTCGGGAGGGAGCTCCTACGAGCAGTACTTC. Its protein is CASSVTSGGSSYEQYF.

The chain is built from TRBV7-2 and TRBJ2-7; weak D call: TRBD2 (7 bases). The length of the CDR3 is 14 residues. Germline values: CDR1 SGHTA, CDR2 FQGNSA. The germline V and J ends were trimmed by 0 bases and 4 bases, with 10 bases remaining between them. This CDR3 is CASSLAGGPYEQYF. CDR3 sequence (DNA): TGTGCCAGCAGCTTAGCGGGGGGGCCGTACGAGCAGTACTTC.

The chain combines TRBV20-1 with TRBJ2-7, with TRBD1 as a possible D gene (6 bases). The germline CDR1 and CDR2 sequences are DFQATT and SNEGSKA (reference sequence). The CDR3 length is 16 residues. The germline V and J ends were trimmed by 4 bases and 0 bases, with 19 bases remaining between them. CDR3: CSAIPRDNLNSYEQYF. The CDR3, as DNA: TGCAGTGCTATCCCCCGGGACAACCTTAACTCCTACGAGCAGTACTTC.

J is TRBJ1-1 and V is TRBV10-3; no firm D call. Germline-derived CDR1 and CDR2 are ENHRY and SYGVKD. There are 14 residues in the CDR3. Trimming shortened V by 7 bases and J by 0 bases, and 12 bases separated the two germline ends. CDR3 sequence (DNA): TGTGCCATCAAACCGGGCCCTTTGAACACTGAAGCTTTCTTT. Translating it yields CAIKPGPLNTEAFF.

The chain joins TRBV20-1 to TRBJ1-5; D is unresolved. This CDR3 comprises 15 residues. CDR1 is DFQATT, CDR2 SNEGSKA, per germline (reference sequence). Between the trimmed V and J ends, which lost 0 bases and 6 bases, there was a span of 15 bases. In nucleotides, the CDR3 is TGCAGTGCTAGAGACTCTTTAGGAGCGGGTCAGCCCCAGCATTTT. Its protein is CSARDSLGAGQPQHF.

The V and J genes are TRBV20-1 and TRBJ2-1; D remains ambiguous. The CDR3 is 11 amino acids. Trimming shortened V by 0 bases and J by 8 bases, and 5 bases separated the two germline ends. Per germline, CDR1 DFQATT and CDR2 SNEGSKA (reference sequence). CDR3 protein: CSARDPDEQFF. Here the CDR3 DNA reads TGCAGTGCTAGAGACCCGGATGAGCAGTTCTTC.

This clonotype appeared a single time. This chain links TRBV20-1 with TRBJ1-2, with 9 nucleotides matching TRBD1. V lost 1 base to trimming and J lost 5 bases; unmatched junction nucleotides: 11. Germline V gives CDR1 DFQATT, CDR2 SNEGSKA (reference sequence). There are 16 residues in the CDR3. The CDR3 sequence is CSARVNRGLIWYGYTF. CDR3 nucleotide sequence: TGCAGTGCTAGAGTTAACAGGGGGCTCATTTGGTATGGCTACACCTTC.

V and J are TRBV24-1 and TRBJ1-2, with D possibly matching TRBD1 (5 bases). Trimming stripped 3 bases from V and 6 bases from J, with 7 bases between. Germline lookup yields CDR1 KGHDR and CDR2 SFDVKD. The CDR3 covers 12 residues. For the CDR3, the DNA is TGTGCCACCAGTGATCGGGGGGATGGCTACACCTTC. It yields the protein CATSDRGDGYTF.

The V call is TRBV11-3, the J call TRBJ1-1; D is uncertain. CDR1 and CDR2 (germline): SGHNT, YENEEA. Trimming took off 5 bases at V and 8 bases at J, with 12 bases between the two ends. The CDR3 spans 12 residues. CDR3 nucleotides: TGTGCCAGCAGCCCACGAGGGCGCGAAGCTTTCTTT. Protein product: CASSPRGREAFF.

V gene TRBV10-3 combines with J gene TRBJ2-3; D is undetermined. The V end lost 10 bases, the J end lost 1 base, and 12 bases lay between the germline ends. In germline, CDR1 is ENHRY, CDR2 SYGVKD. CDR3 length equals 13 residues. The CDR3 loop is CASLKGGTDTQYF. CDR3 bases: TGTGCCAGCCTCAAAGGAGGCACAGATACGCAGTATTTT.

V is TRBV30 and J is TRBJ1-4; maybe TRBD1 (6 bases). V lost 1 base to trimming and J lost 2 bases, with 14 bases between them. CDR3 length: 16 residues. The germline V gene has CDR1 GTSNPN and CDR2 SVGIG (reference sequence). CDR3 sequence (DNA): TGTGCCTGGAGTGCCGACAGGACGTTCACTAATGAAAAACTGTTTTTT. Its protein product is CAWSADRTFTNEKLFF.

The V gene is TRBV30, the J gene TRBJ2-1, with D unresolved. The CDR3 has 13 amino acids. CDR1 and CDR2 (germline): GTSNPN, SVGIG (reference sequence). V lost 2 bases and J 4 bases, leaving 9 bases between the germline ends. CDR3 DNA: TGTGCCTGGAGTAAAGACTGGTACAATGAGCAGTTCTTC. Protein: CAWSKDWYNEQFF. The whole variable domain, remainder taken from reference TRBV30 and TRBJ2-1, is SQTIHQWPATLVQPVGSPLSLECTVEGTSNPNLYWYRQAAGRGLQLLFYSVGIGQISSEVPQNLSASRPQDRQFILSSKKLLLSDSGFYLCAWSKDWYNEQFFGPGTRLTVL.

The gene calls are TRBV20-1 and TRBJ1-5; TRBD1 is a possible D gene (5 bases). Trimming took 3 bases from V and 6 from J, leaving 12 bases between them. CDR1 DFQATT and CDR2 SNEGSKA come from the germline V gene (reference sequence). The CDR3 has 13 amino acids. CDR3 loop: CSARGPSAQPQHF. The CDR3, as DNA: TGCAGTGCTAGGGGACCTTCGGCTCAGCCCCAGCATTTT.

This chain connects TRBV7-3 to TRBJ2-3; D gene unclear. Germline V gives CDR1 SGHTA, CDR2 FQGTGA. This CDR3 comprises 11 residues. Trimming shortened V by 11 bases and J by 1 base, and 7 bases separated the two germline ends. The CDR3 region has the DNA TGTGCCGCCCAGGGCACAGATACGCAGTATTTT. Translation: CAAQGTDTQYF.

The rearrangement links TRBV6-5 to TRBJ2-5; TRBD2 aligns across 8 bases. This CDR3 is 14 amino acids long. Germline V lookup: CDR1 MNHEY, CDR2 SVGAGI. V was clipped by 8 bases and J by 1 base; unmatched bases: 6. CDR3 coding DNA: TGTGCCAGCGGGGCGAGCGGGGGCCAAGAGACCCAGTACTTC. Protein: CASGASGGQETQYF.

This clonotype was seen only once. CDR3: CSVGDGFYSREQYF. CDR3 sequence (DNA): TGCAGCGTCGGCGACGGATTCTACTCCCGGGAGCAGTACTTC. The V and J genes are TRBV29-1 and TRBJ2-7; D is undetermined. The V and J ends lost 6 bases and 7 bases respectively, with 22 bases between them. Per the germline V gene, CDR1 is SQVTM and CDR2 is ANQGSEA. The CDR3 loop spans 14 amino acids.

CDR3 coding DNA: TGCGCCAGCAAGGGACAGAGCTCCTACGAGCAGTACTTC. It encodes CASKGQSSYEQYF. J is TRBJ2-7 and V is TRBV5-1; 7 bases line up with TRBD1. V shed 6 bases, J shed 0 bases, and the junction held 3 bases outside the gene matches. This CDR3 comprises 13 residues. Germline-derived CDR1 and CDR2 are SGHRS and YFSETQ. Using reference TRBV5-1 and TRBJ2-7 for the parts outside the CDR3, the full variable domain is KAGVTQTPRYLIKTRGQQVTLSCSPISGHRSVSWYQQTPGQGLQFLFEYFSETQRNKGNFPGRFSGRQFSNSRSEMNVSTLELGDSALYLCASKGQSSYEQYFGPGTRLTVT.

The chain carries TRBV20-1 and TRBJ2-3, with D tentatively TRBD2 (6 bases). This CDR3 is built from 13 residues. The V gene's germline CDR1 is DFQATT and CDR2 SNEGSKA (reference sequence). V was pared by 6 bases and J by 2 bases, with 12 bases between. CDR3 protein: CSASSGLTDTQYF. CDR3 DNA sequence: TGCAGTGCGAGTAGCGGACTCACAGATACGCAGTATTTT.